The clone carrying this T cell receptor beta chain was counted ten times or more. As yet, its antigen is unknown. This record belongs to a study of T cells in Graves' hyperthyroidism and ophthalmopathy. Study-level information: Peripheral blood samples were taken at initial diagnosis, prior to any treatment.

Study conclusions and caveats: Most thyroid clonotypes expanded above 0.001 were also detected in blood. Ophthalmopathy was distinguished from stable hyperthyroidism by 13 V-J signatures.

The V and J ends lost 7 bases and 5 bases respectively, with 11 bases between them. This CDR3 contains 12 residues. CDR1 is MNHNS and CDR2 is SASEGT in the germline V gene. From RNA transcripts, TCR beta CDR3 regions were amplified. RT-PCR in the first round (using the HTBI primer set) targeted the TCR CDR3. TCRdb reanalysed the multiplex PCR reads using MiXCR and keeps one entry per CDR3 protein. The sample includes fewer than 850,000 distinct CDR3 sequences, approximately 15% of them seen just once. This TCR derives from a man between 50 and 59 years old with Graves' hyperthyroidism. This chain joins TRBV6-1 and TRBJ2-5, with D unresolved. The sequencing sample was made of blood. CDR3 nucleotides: TGTGCCAGCATTGACTTGAGGGAGACCCAGTACTTC. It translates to CASIDLRETQYF.